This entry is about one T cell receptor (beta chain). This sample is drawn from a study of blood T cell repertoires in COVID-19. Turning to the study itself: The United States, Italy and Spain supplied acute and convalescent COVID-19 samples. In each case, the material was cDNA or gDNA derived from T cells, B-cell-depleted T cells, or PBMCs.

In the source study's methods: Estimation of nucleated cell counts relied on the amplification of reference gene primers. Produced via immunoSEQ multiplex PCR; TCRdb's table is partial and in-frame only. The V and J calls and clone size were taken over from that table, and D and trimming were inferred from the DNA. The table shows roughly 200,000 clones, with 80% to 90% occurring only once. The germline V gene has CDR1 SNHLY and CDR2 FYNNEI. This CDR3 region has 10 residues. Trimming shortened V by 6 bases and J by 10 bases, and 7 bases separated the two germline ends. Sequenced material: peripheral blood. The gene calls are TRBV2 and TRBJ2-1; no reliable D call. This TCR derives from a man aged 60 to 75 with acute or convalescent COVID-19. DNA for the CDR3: TGTGCCAGCAGGCACGGGGAGCAGTTCTTC. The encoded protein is CASRHGEQFF.